This T cell receptor (beta chain) stems from a study of breast tumors, draining lymph nodes, adjacent tissues. TCRdb reanalysed the multiplex PCR reads using MiXCR and keeps one entry per CDR3 protein. The sample has tens of thousands of distinct CDR3 sequences, just over 35% seen once; the top ten hold approximately 10%. Germline CDR1 and CDR2: SGHDN and FVKESK. V was trimmed by 0 bases and J by 8 bases, leaving 13 bases between them. The CDR3 is 14 amino acids. This clonotype has only a few counts. The sequence derives from a female donor with breast cancer. Some clones in this sample may be carry-over from other donors' samples. The chain couples TRBV14 to TRBJ2-5; D not certain. The sequencing sample was made of breast tumor tissue. CDR3 in amino acids: CASSQEPYQGTQYF. The DNA for the CDR3 is TGTGCCAGCAGCCAAGAGCCGTACCAAGGTACCCAGTACTTC.